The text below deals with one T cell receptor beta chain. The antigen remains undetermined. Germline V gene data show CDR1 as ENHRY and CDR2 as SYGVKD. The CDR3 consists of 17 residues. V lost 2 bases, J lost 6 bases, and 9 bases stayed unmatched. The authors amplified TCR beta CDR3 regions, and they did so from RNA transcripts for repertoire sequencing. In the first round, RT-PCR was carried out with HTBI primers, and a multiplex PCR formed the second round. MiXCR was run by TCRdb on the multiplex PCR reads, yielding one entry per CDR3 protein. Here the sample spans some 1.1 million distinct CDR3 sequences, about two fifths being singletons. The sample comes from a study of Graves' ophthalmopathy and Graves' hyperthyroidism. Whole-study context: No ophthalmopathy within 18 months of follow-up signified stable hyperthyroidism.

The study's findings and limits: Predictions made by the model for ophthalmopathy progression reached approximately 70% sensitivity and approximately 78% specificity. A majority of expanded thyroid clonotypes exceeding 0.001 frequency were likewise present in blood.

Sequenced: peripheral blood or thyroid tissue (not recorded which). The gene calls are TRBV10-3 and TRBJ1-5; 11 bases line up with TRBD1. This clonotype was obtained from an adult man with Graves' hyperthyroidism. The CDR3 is CAISEPAWTGGSQPQHF. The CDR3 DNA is TGTGCCATCAGTGAGCCGGCCTGGACAGGGGGCTCTCAGCCCCAGCATTTT.